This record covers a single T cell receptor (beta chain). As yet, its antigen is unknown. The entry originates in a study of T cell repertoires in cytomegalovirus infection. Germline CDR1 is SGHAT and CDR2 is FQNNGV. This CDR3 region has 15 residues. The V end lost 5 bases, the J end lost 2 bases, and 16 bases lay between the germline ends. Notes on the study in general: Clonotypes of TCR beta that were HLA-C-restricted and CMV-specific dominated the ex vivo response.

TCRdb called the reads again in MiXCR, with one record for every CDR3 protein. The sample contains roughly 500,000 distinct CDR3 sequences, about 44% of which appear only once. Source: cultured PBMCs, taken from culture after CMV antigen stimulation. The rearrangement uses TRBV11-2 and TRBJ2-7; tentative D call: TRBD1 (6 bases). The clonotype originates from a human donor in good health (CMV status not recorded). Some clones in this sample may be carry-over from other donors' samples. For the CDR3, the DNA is TGTGCCAGCAGCACAGGGACCGGGATACCCTACGAGCAGTACTTC. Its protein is CASSTGTGIPYEQYF.